This TCR beta chain was found in a study of blood T cell repertoires in COVID-19. Study information: Material from acute and convalescent COVID-19 was sourced from the United States, Italy and Spain. In each case, the material was cDNA or gDNA derived from T cells, B-cell-depleted T cells, or PBMCs.

As originally analysed: It was from reference gene primer amplification that nucleated cell counts were estimated. Profiling relied on immunoSEQ multiplex PCR, and the TCRdb table lists in-frame clones only, not all of them. That table furnishes V, J and clone size, whereas the DNA furnished D and trimming. The repertoire holds 140,000 to 150,000 clones, with about 86% as singletons. The ends were cut back, 1 base at V and 1 base at J, with 6 bases in the middle. This CDR3 spans 14 amino acids. Germline loops: CDR1 SGHTA, CDR2 FQGTGA. Sequencing input: peripheral blood. This clonotype originated in a woman in her 50s with active or convalescent COVID-19. This chain connects TRBV7-3 to TRBJ2-3; D ambiguous. The CDR3 nucleotides are TGTGCCAGCAGCTTAAACACAGGCACAGATACGCAGTATTTT. Translating it yields CASSLNTGTDTQYF.